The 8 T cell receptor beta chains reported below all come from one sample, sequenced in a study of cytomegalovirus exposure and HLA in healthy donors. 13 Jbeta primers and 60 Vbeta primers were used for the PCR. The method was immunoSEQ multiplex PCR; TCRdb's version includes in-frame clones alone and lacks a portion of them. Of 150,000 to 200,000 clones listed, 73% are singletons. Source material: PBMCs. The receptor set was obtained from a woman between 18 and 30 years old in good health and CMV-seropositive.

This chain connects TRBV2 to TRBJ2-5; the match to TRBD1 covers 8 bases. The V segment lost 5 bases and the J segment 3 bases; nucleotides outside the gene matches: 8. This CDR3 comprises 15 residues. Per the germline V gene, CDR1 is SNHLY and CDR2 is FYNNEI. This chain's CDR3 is CASSRDRWKKETQYF. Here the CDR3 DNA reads TGTGCCAGCAGTAGGGACAGGTGGAAGAAAGAGACCCAGTACTTC.

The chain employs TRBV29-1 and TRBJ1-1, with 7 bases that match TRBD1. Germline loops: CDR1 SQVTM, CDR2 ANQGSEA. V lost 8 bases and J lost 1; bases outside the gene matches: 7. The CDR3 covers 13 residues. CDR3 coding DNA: TGCAGCACTTGGACAGGCCCGAACACTGAAGCTTTCTTT. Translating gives CSTWTGPNTEAFF.

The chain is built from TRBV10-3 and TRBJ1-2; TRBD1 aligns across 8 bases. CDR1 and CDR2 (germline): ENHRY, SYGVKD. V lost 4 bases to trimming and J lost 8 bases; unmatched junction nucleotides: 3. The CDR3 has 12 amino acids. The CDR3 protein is CAISGTGRGYTF. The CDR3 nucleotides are TGTGCCATCAGTGGGACAGGGCGCGGCTACACCTTC.

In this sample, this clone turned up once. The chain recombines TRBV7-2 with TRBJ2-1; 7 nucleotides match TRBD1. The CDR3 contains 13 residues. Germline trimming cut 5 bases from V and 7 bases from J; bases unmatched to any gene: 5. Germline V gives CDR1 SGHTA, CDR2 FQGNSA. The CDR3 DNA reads TGTGCCAGCAGCCCTCAGGGGGTGAATGAGCAGTTCTTC. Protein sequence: CASSPQGVNEQFF.

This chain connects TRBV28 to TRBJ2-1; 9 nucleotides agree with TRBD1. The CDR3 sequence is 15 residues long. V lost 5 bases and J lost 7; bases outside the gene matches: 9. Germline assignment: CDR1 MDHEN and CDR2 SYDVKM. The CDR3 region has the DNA TGTGCCAGCAGTCCCTGGGGGACAGGGACGAATGAGCAGTTCTTC. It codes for CASSPWGTGTNEQFF.

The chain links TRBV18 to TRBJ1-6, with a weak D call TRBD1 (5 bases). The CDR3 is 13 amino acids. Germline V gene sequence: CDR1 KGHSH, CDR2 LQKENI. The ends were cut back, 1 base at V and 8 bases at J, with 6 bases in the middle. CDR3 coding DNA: TGTGCCAGCTCACCACGGGGGGATTCACCCCTCCACTTT. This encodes CASSPRGDSPLHF.

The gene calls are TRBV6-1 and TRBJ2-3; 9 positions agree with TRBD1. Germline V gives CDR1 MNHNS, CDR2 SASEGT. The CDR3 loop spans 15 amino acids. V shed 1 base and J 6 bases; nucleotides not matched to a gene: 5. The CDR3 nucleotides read TGTGCCAGCAGTGAAGGTACAGGGGGCATGGATACGCAGTATTTT. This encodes CASSEGTGGMDTQYF.

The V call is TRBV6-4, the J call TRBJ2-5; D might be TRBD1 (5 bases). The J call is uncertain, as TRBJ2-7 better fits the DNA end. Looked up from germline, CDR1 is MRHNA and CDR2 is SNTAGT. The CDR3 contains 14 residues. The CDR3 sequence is CASSHQGVADEQYF. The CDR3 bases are TGTGCCAGCAGTCATCAGGGTGTCGCAGACGAGCAGTACTTC.